This TCR beta chain was sequenced for a study of OX40 agonist ivuxolimab in advanced cancers. Broader study findings: Near-lowest levels of clonal expansion characterized partial responders at 0.1-3.0 mg/kg. By week 6 at 0.1 to 3.0 mg/kg, blood CD4+ and CD8+ T cells had expanded clonally.

Only in-frame clones appear in the TCRdb table, and some are missing; sequencing was by immunoSEQ multiplex PCR. The sample carries 75,000 to 100,000 clones, roughly 85% recorded once. As to this clone: As yet, its antigen is unknown.

Sequences were derived from CD4+ or CD8+ T cells sorted from blood, sampled in a trial of the OX40 agonist ivuxolimab. This clonotype was sampled from an adult with an advanced solid tumor such as melanoma, head and neck, liver or kidney cancer.

CDR3 DNA sequence: TGTGCCAGCAGCTTAGCCGGGGTGGGTTCTGGGGCCAACGTCCTGACTTTC. Protein sequence: CASSLAGVGSGANVLTF. The chain combines TRBV7-2 with TRBJ2-6; D is perhaps TRBD2 (5 bases). Between the trimmed V and J ends, which lost 0 bases and 1 base, there was a span of 10 bases. The germline gives CDR1 SGHTA, CDR2 FQGNSA. The CDR3 consists of 17 residues.